The 31 T cell receptor beta chains reported below all come from one sample, sequenced in a study of molecular identifiers for immune sequencing clone quantification. TCRdb used MiXCR to reprocess the PCR reads, holding one entry per CDR3 protein. The data show nearly 650,000 distinct CDR3 sequences, with 25% seen just once and about 0.73% held by the top ten. The material sequenced was naive CD8+ T cells from blood, with Jurkat cell RNA spiked in. Subset noted: FACS-sorted CD8+CD4-CCR7+CD45RA+ naive T cells. These receptors all stem from a human donor in good health. Some libraries in this study had Jurkat cell RNA spiked in.

Points on this clonotype: A single base separates this from a much larger clone, so it may be a read error. The chain combines TRBV23-1 with TRBJ2-1; D might be TRBD1 or TRBD2, each matching 5 bases. TRBV23-1 is marked as an open reading frame, function uncertain. This CDR3 region has 18 residues. V was clipped by 2 bases and J by 1 base, with 18 bases between them. The CDR3 reads CASSQTFPRDRSYNEQFF. The CDR3 nucleotides read TGCGCCAGCAGTCAAACCTTCCCCCGGGACCGATCCTACAATGAGCAGTTCTTC.

To note about this clonotype: Its ends do not fully match the called genes, so a read error is possible. The V call is TRBV27, the J call TRBJ1-5; TRBD1 agrees at 11 bases. Germline V CDR1 and CDR2: MNHEY, SMNVEV (reference sequence). There are 21 residues in the CDR3. The CDR3 sequence is CASSFSPPGTGGFWALRPLHF. CDR3 coding DNA: TGTGCCAGCAGTTTTAGCCCGCCCGGGACAGGGGGGTTTTGGGCCTTGAGGCCCCTGCATTTT.

About this clonotype: This could be a read error, since a much larger clone is one nucleotide away. Here the CDR3 reads CSAYDAGRTDTQYF. For the CDR3, the DNA is TGCAGTGCTTACGACGCAGGGCGGACAGATACGCAGTATTTT. The chain is built from TRBV20-1 and TRBJ2-3; D might be TRBD1 (5 bases). This CDR3 is 14 amino acids long. Germline V gives CDR1 DFQATT, CDR2 SNEGSKA (reference sequence). The V end was cut by 5 bases, the J end by 3 bases, with 15 bases between.

This clonotype was recorded once. It may be a read error: a sequence one base away is much more abundant. The rearrangement links TRBV7-9 to TRBJ2-3; D may match TRBD1 or TRBD2 (5 bases each). Trimming pared 4 bases from V and 0 bases from J, leaving 20 bases between. This CDR3 is 18 amino acids long. CDR1 is SEHNR, CDR2 FQNEAQ, per germline (reference sequence). CDR3 bases: TGTGCCAGCAGCTCAACCGACCCCAGGGACCTTAGCACAGATACGCAGTATTTT. This translates into CASSSTDPRDLSTDTQYF.

This clonotype was counted only a few times. The rearrangement joins TRBV7-9 to TRBJ1-4, with D uncertain. CDR3 length: 13 amino acids. CDR1 and CDR2 (germline): SEHNR, FQNEAQ (reference sequence). Trimming removed 9 bases at V and 5 bases at J, with 13 bases between. The CDR3 nucleotides read TGTGCCAGTGACGTTGGATTGAATGAAAAACTGTTTTTT. Protein: CASDVGLNEKLFF.

This clonotype was recorded at least ten times. The chain uses TRBV9 and TRBJ2-7; either TRBD1 or TRBD2 may supply D (5 bases each). Per germline, CDR1 SGDLS and CDR2 YYNGEE. CDR3 length equals 14 residues. The V end was cut by 2 bases, the J end by 0 bases, with 9 bases between. The chain's CDR3 is CASSVRGDSYEQYF. CDR3 nucleotides: TGTGCCAGCAGCGTGAGAGGGGACTCCTACGAGCAGTACTTC.

Notes on this clonotype: One end of the junction varies from germline; a read error may be responsible. The gene calls are TRBV6-5 and TRBJ2-7; D possibly corresponds to TRBD1 (5 bases). This CDR3 spans 15 amino acids. Germline V gene data show CDR1 as MNHEY and CDR2 as SVGAGI. The CDR3 nucleotides read TGTGCCAGCAGTCACGGACAAGGCCGCTCCTACGCGCAGTACTTC. As protein: CASSHGQGRSYAQYF.

The rearrangement joins TRBV11-2 to TRBJ1-1; D gene ambiguous. V shed 0 bases and J shed 4 bases, with 15 bases lying between them. CDR3 length: 16 amino acids. Germline V gene data show CDR1 as SGHAT and CDR2 as FQNNGV. CDR3 region: CASSLDYLQVGTEAFF. The CDR3, as DNA: TGTGCCAGCAGCTTAGATTACCTCCAGGTTGGCACTGAAGCTTTCTTT.

This chain connects TRBV4-3 to TRBJ2-1; 8 bases map to TRBD1. The length of the CDR3 is 14 residues. Germline values: CDR1 LGHNA, CDR2 YSLEER. V shed 3 bases and J 7 bases; nucleotides not matched to a gene: 5. CDR3 nucleotides: TGCGCCAGCAGCCAGGTGGACAGGGATAATGAGCAGTTCTTC. Translating gives CASSQVDRDNEQFF.

This sequence joins TRBV20-1 and TRBJ2-1; no clear D. Germline V CDR1 and CDR2: DFQATT, SNEGSKA (reference sequence). The CDR3 extends over 10 amino acids. V was pared by 6 bases and J by 7 bases, with 7 bases between. The CDR3 nucleotides are TGCAGTGCCGGTTGGAATGAGCAGTTCTTC. It yields the protein CSAGWNEQFF.

As to this clonotype: A much more abundant neighbour one base away suggests this may be a read error. The CDR3 nucleotides are TGCAGCGTTGACAGACTAGCGGGCTACAATGAGCAGTTCTTC. Translated: CSVDRLAGYNEQFF. The rearrangement uses TRBV29-1 and TRBJ2-1; the match to TRBD2 covers 10 bases. The junction had 2 bases not matched to a gene; V was cut back by 3 bases and J by 3 bases. Per germline, CDR1 SQVTM and CDR2 ANQGSEA. The length of the CDR3 is 14 residues.

The gene calls are TRBV4-1 and TRBJ2-7; TRBD1 matches at 10 bases. The V and J ends lost 4 bases and 4 bases, in that order; junction bases with no gene match: 7. The CDR3 runs 15 residues. From germline, CDR1 is MGHRA and CDR2 YSYEKL. The CDR3 is CASSLRTGGKYEQYF. In DNA, the CDR3 is TGCGCCAGCAGCCTCCGGACAGGGGGAAAATACGAGCAGTACTTC.

This clonotype was seen repeatedly, ten times or more. CDR3 residues: CASSITDGGYEQYF. The CDR3 DNA reads TGTGCCAGTAGTATAACGGACGGAGGTTACGAGCAGTACTTC. The genes are TRBV19 and TRBJ2-7, with TRBD2 as a possible D gene (5 bases). Germline V lookup: CDR1 LNHDA, CDR2 SQIVND (reference sequence). This CDR3 region has 14 residues. V was shortened by 2 bases and J by 4 bases, with 12 bases between the two germline ends.

This clonotype was seen many times. This chain links TRBV6-5 with TRBJ1-1, with D unclear. The V and J ends lost 4 bases and 2 bases respectively, with 11 bases between them. This CDR3 has 14 amino acids. CDR1 is MNHEY and CDR2 is SVGAGI in the germline V gene. CDR3 coding DNA: TGTGCCAGCAGTTCGACCCTAGTAAACACTGAAGCTTTCTTT. Translation gives CASSSTLVNTEAFF.

This clonotype has a count of ten or more. The chain couples TRBV5-4 to TRBJ1-2; perhaps TRBD1 as D (6 bases). CDR3 length: 15 residues. Per germline, CDR1 SGHNT and CDR2 YYREEE (reference sequence). Between the trimmed V and J ends, which lost 3 bases and 3 bases, there was a span of 15 bases. The CDR3 here is CASSSATGPYYGYTF. CDR3 DNA sequence: TGTGCCAGCAGCTCGGCGACAGGCCCTTACTATGGCTACACCTTC.

This clonotype was recorded many times. The chain combines TRBV7-9 with TRBJ2-6; no reliable D call. Trimming left V 5 bases short and J 0 bases short, with 11 bases between. Germline CDR1 is SEHNR and CDR2 is FQNEAQ (reference sequence). This CDR3 spans 16 amino acids. The CDR3 DNA is TGTGCCAGCAGCCCCCCGCGAGTCTCTGGGGCCAACGTCCTGACTTTC. Protein: CASSPPRVSGANVLTF.

This clonotype has a count of ten or more. This chain links TRBV19 with TRBJ2-3, with D maybe TRBD1 (5 bases). The V end was cut by 2 bases, the J end by 4 bases, with 7 bases between. CDR1 LNHDA and CDR2 SQIVND come from the germline V gene (reference sequence). This CDR3 region has 13 residues. The CDR3 bases are TGTGCCAGTAGTATAACAGGCGCAGATACGCAGTATTTT. Encoded protein: CASSITGADTQYF.

With regard to this clonotype: Since a much larger clone is just one base distant, this may be a read error. The CDR3 coding sequence is TGTGCCAGCAGCTCCGACATAAACACTGAAGCTTTCTTT. This sequence encodes CASSSDINTEAFF. This rearrangement joins TRBV7-6 to TRBJ1-1, with D unclear. Germline V CDR1 and CDR2: SGHVS, FNYEAQ. Deletions cut 4 bases from V and 2 bases from J, with 8 bases between. This CDR3 contains 13 residues. Looking up the rest from reference TRBV7-6 and TRBJ1-1 gives the full variable domain: GAGVSQSPRYKVTKRGQDVALRCDPISGHVSLYWYRQALGQGPEFLTYFNYEAQQDKSGLPNDRFSAERPEGSISTLTIQRTEQRDSAMYRCASSSDINTEAFFGQGTRLTVV.

This chain links TRBV27 with TRBJ1-1; TRBD1 might be the D (5 bases). The CDR3 has 13 amino acids. Per germline, CDR1 MNHEY and CDR2 SMNVEV (reference sequence). V lost 5 bases, J lost 3 bases, and 10 bases lay in between. The CDR3 coding sequence is TGTGCCAGCAGTATACCGGGACACACTGAAGCTTTCTTT. It translates to CASSIPGHTEAFF.

Comment on this clonotype: With a much larger clone just one base away, this may be a read error. The chain combines TRBV25-1 with TRBJ2-5, with TRBD1 as a possible D gene (5 bases). CDR3 length: 16 amino acids. The germline V gene has CDR1 MGHDK and CDR2 SYGVNS. The CDR3 is CASSDRTKAGQESQYF. As DNA, the CDR3 is TGTGCCAGCAGTGACCGGACAAAAGCCGGGCAAGAGTCCCAGTACTTC.

For this clonotype: A much larger clone differs from this one at a single base, so this may be a read error. The chain combines TRBV24-1 with TRBJ1-5; D is perhaps TRBD1 (6 bases). Germline assignment: CDR1 KGHDR and CDR2 SFDVKD. The CDR3 is 14 residues long. CDR3 sequence: CSTSDDTGNQPQHF. The DNA of the CDR3 is TGTTCCACCAGTGACGATACAGGGAACCAGCCCCAGCATTTT.

Comment on this clonotype: In this CDR3 the conserved last residue, phenylalanine or tryptophan, is missing, so a read error is likely. This chain connects TRBV7-2 to TRBJ2-3; D is unclear. V was cut by 3 bases and J by 0 bases, with 7 bases left in between. This CDR3 is built from 14 residues. Germline V gene sequence: CDR1 SGHTA, CDR2 FQGNSA. This CDR3 reads CASSFVTSTDTQYL. CDR3 nucleotide sequence: TGTGCCAGCAGCTTTGTCACTAGCACAGATACGCAGTATCTT.

A remark on this clonotype: A much larger clone differs by one base, so this may be a read error. The chain uses TRBV12-3 or TRBV12-4 and TRBJ2-4, with D unclear. The CDR3 runs to 15 residues. CDR3: CASGLRPRGKNVQYF. The CDR3 DNA follows: TGTGCCAGCGGATTACGACCCCGAGGCAAAAACGTTCAGTACTTC.

This clonotype was found many times. The chain couples TRBV10-2 to TRBJ2-3; weak D call: TRBD2 (5 bases). Germline CDR1 WSHSY, CDR2 SAAADI. Trimming took 3 bases from V and 1 from J, leaving 11 bases between them. The CDR3 length is 15 residues. The CDR3 region is CASSEWAGGTDTQYF. CDR3 DNA: TGCGCCAGCAGTGAATGGGCGGGCGGCACAGATACGCAGTATTTT.

In this sample, this clonotype turned up many times. The rearrangement uses TRBV6-5 and TRBJ2-7, with no clear D. The germline CDR1 and CDR2 sequences are MNHEY and SVGAGI. This CDR3 contains 12 residues. Trimming took 2 bases from V and 2 from J, leaving 4 bases between them. CDR3 sequence reads: CASSYNAYEQYF. The CDR3 bases are TGTGCCAGCAGTTACAATGCCTACGAGCAGTACTTC.

This clonotype was seen repeatedly, ten times or more. The chain couples TRBV30 to TRBJ2-7; 10 bases match TRBD1. J gave up 4 bases and V 4 bases, and 7 bases lay outside the gene matches. The CDR3 spans 14 residues. Per the germline V gene, CDR1 is GTSNPN and CDR2 is SVGIG (reference sequence). The CDR3 loop is CAWTAGTGDYEQYF. Written as DNA, the CDR3 is TGTGCCTGGACGGCGGGGACAGGGGATTACGAGCAGTACTTC.

This clonotype was counted many times. CDR3 sequence reads: CASSLSDGSTDTQYF. DNA of the CDR3: TGTGCCAGCAGTTTATCCGACGGAAGCACAGATACGCAGTATTTT. The gene calls are TRBV27 and TRBJ2-3; D call uncertain. The CDR3 length is 15 residues. The germline V gene encodes CDR1 MNHEY and CDR2 SMNVEV (reference sequence). Trimming pared 0 bases from V and 0 bases from J, leaving 7 bases between.

The chain carries TRBV7-2 and TRBJ2-1; D not certain. In germline, CDR1 is SGHTA, CDR2 FQGNSA. V was cut by 3 bases and J by 0 bases, with 9 bases left in between. There are 15 residues in the CDR3. The DNA for the CDR3 is TGTGCCAGCAGCTTTAGCCTCTCCTCCTACAATGAGCAGTTCTTC. Protein product: CASSFSLSSYNEQFF.

The chain recombines TRBV4-1 with TRBJ1-6; 7 bases fit TRBD1. The CDR3 contains 15 residues. CDR1 and CDR2 (germline): MGHRA, YSYEKL. V shed 4 bases, J shed 5 bases, and the junction held 5 bases outside the gene matches. The CDR3 reads CASSRGTDNNSPLHF. As DNA, the CDR3 is TGCGCCAGCAGCCGAGGGACAGACAATAATTCACCCCTCCACTTT.

In this sample, this clonotype turned up a few times. The rearrangement joins TRBV12-5 to TRBJ1-3; D is unclear. Between the trimmed V and J ends, which lost 2 bases and 4 bases, there was a span of 9 bases. The CDR3 is made up of 14 amino acids. Germline CDR1 is LGHNT and CDR2 is FRNRAP. Here the CDR3 DNA reads TGTGCTAGTGGTTTGTCAGGTTCCGGAAACACCATATATTTT. Its protein is CASGLSGSGNTIYF. Full variable domain (rest looked up from reference TRBV12-5 and TRBJ1-3): DARVTQTPRHKVTEMGQEVTMRCQPILGHNTVFWYRQTMMQGLELLAYFRNRAPLDDSGMPKDRFSAEMPDATLATLKIQPSEPRDSAVYFCASGLSGSGNTIYFGEGSWLTVV.

To note about this clonotype: A much larger clone sits a single nucleotide away, making a read error possible. This rearrangement joins TRBV29-1 to TRBJ1-2; D remains unclear. The V and J ends lost 4 bases and 2 bases respectively, with 8 bases between them. The germline V gene encodes CDR1 SQVTM and CDR2 ANQGSEA. The CDR3 consists of 12 residues. CDR3 in DNA: TGCAGCGTTGTTGAGTTGAACTATGGCTACACCTTC. It translates to CSVVELNYGYTF. Together with reference TRBV29-1 and TRBJ1-2, the CDR3 gives the full variable domain: SAVISQKPSRDICQRGTSLTIQCQVDSQVTMMFWYRQQPGQSLTLIATANQGSEATYESGFVIDKFPISRPNLTFSTLTVSNMSPEDSSIYLCSVVELNYGYTFGSGTRLTVV.